This record looks at one TCR beta chain sequence and its context. These data belong to a study of T cell responses to AZD1222 COVID-19 vaccine. V lost 10 bases, J lost 4 bases, and 18 bases stayed unmatched. The CDR3 covers 17 residues. Germline V gene sequence: CDR1 WNHNN, CDR2 SYGVQD (reference sequence). Produced via immunoSEQ multiplex PCR; TCRdb's table is partial and in-frame only. The table records around 100,000 clones, about 90% of them present only once. Source: peripheral blood, taken on day 0 of AZD1222 vaccination. The clonotype was recovered from an adult in good health. The rearrangement joins TRBV10-1 to TRBJ2-3; 9 positions match TRBD2. CDR3 in amino acids: CAKNRSHGLANPDTQYF. The CDR3 DNA reads TGCGCCAAAAATCGATCTCACGGACTAGCGAATCCAGATACGCAGTATTTT.